This TCR beta chain was recorded in a study of OX40 agonist ivuxolimab in advanced cancers. Study information: Cohort: 82.7% men, mean age about 60, aged about 20 to 85.

Trimming took 3 bases from V and 5 from J, leaving 7 bases between them. Germline V gene lookup returns CDR1 SGHVS and CDR2 FQNEAQ. This CDR3 comprises 13 residues. The table lists this clone with a count of one. Generated by immunoSEQ multiplex PCR, the TCRdb table keeps only in-frame clones and is missing some. The sample records tens of thousands of clones, about 83% being singletons. The clonotype originates from an adult with an advanced solid tumor such as melanoma, head and neck, liver or kidney cancer. The V gene is TRBV7-8, the J gene TRBJ1-4; D gene uncertain. The sample here was CD4+ or CD8+ T cells sorted from blood, taken in a trial of the OX40 agonist ivuxolimab. CDR3 residues: CASSFLPNEKLFF. DNA of the CDR3: TGTGCCAGCAGCTTTCTGCCCAATGAAAAACTGTTTTTT.